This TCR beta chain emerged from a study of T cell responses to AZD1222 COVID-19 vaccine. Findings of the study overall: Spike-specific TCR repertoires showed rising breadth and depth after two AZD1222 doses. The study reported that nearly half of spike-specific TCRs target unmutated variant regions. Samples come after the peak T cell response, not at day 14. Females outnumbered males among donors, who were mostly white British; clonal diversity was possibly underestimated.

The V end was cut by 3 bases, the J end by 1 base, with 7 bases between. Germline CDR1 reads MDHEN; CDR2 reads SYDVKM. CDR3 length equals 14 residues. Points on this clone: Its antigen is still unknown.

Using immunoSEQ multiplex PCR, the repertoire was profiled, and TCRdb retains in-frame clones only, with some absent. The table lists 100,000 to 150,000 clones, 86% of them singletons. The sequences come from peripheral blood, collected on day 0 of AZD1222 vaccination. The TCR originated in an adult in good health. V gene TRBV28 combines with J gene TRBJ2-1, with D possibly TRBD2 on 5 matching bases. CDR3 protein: CASSFGGSYNEQFF. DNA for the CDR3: TGTGCCAGCAGTTTCGGCGGGTCCTACAATGAGCAGTTCTTC.